This TCR beta chain emerged from a study of T cells in Graves' hyperthyroidism and ophthalmopathy. Study overall: Upon initial diagnosis and before any treatment, peripheral blood was collected. Findings and caveats of the study: Model-based prediction identified ophthalmopathy a median approximately 6 months prior to its onset. Most clonotypes that expanded in the thyroid above 0.001 also showed up in blood.

Ten or more counts support this clonotype. Its antigen is as yet unknown. V lost 2 bases to trimming and J lost 9 bases; unmatched junction nucleotides: 10. Germline lookup yields CDR1 KGHSH and CDR2 LQKENI. The CDR3 runs 14 residues. Amplification targeted TCR beta CDR3 regions from RNA transcripts. The HTBI primer set was used in a first-round RT-PCR of the TCR CDR3. TCRdb re-derived calls from the multiplex PCR reads in MiXCR, one entry per CDR3 protein. The sample shows over 250,000 distinct CDR3 sequences, around a quarter of them seen only once. This TCR was recovered from a man aged 35 to 55 with Graves' hyperthyroidism that later progressed to Graves' ophthalmopathy. The chain carries TRBV18 and TRBJ2-7; the match to TRBD1 covers 7 bases. The sequenced sample was blood. The CDR3 protein is CASSPGQVVPGQYF. CDR3 DNA sequence: TGTGCCAGCTCACCAGGACAGGTAGTTCCCGGGCAGTACTTC.